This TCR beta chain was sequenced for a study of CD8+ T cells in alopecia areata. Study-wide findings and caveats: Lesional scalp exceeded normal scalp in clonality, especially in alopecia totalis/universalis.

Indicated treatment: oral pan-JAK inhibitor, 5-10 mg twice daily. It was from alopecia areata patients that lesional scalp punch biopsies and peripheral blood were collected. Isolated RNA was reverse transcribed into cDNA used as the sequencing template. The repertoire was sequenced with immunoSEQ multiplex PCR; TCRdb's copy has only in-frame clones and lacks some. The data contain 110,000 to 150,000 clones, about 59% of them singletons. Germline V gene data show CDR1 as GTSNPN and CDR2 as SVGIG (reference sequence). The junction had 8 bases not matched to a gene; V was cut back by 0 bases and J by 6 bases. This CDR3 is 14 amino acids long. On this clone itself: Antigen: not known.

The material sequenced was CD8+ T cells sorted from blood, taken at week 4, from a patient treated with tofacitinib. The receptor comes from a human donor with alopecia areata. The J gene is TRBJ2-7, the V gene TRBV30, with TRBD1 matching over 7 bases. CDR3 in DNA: TGTGCCTGGAGTGTCCCGGACAGGTCCATCGAGCAGTACTTC. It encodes CAWSVPDRSIEQYF.